The 13 T cell receptor beta chains listed next were all sequenced from one sample in a study of cytomegalovirus exposure and HLA in healthy donors. The PCR made use of 60 Vbeta and 13 Jbeta primers. TCRdb's copy holds only in-frame clones and misses some; the assay was immunoSEQ multiplex PCR. The sample has approximately 140,000 clones; around 79% are singletons. The sequenced sample was PBMCs. The receptors here all came from a female donor in good health and CMV-seronegative.

In this sample, this clone turned up a few times. The chain carries TRBV29-1 and TRBJ1-1, with D possibly matching TRBD1 (6 bases). The V gene's germline CDR1 is SQVTM and CDR2 ANQGSEA. The CDR3 length is 12 residues. The ends were cut back, 7 bases at V and 6 bases at J, with 15 bases in the middle. In nucleotides, the CDR3 is TGCAGCGATACGGGGACATCTCCTGAAGCTTTCTTT. This codes for CSDTGTSPEAFF.

In its sample, this clone was seen once. The gene calls are TRBV11-3 and TRBJ1-2; no definite D call. Deletions cut 5 bases from V and 8 bases from J, with 9 bases between. CDR3 length: 11 amino acids. The germline V gene encodes CDR1 SGHNT and CDR2 YENEEA. CDR3 in DNA: TGTGCCAGCAGCGCGGGCGGGGGCTACACCTTC. It encodes CASSAGGGYTF.

This clone was observed once. For the CDR3, the DNA is TGTGCCAGTAAGGTCGGGGTGGGCAATCAGCCCCAGCATTTT. Protein: CASKVGVGNQPQHF. The rearrangement links TRBV19 to TRBJ1-5; D uncertain. In germline, CDR1 is LNHDA, CDR2 SQIVND (reference sequence). The V end lost 7 bases, the J end lost 2 bases, and 12 bases lay between the germline ends. The CDR3 consists of 14 residues.

This chain joins TRBV7-2 and TRBJ2-7; 10 bases agree with TRBD1. The CDR3 has 13 amino acids. CDR1 and CDR2 from the germline V gene are SGHTA and FQGNSA. V lost 6 bases to trimming and J lost 3 bases; unmatched junction nucleotides: 2. CDR3 residues: CASRGTGDYEQYF. CDR3 DNA: TGTGCCAGCAGGGGGACAGGGGACTACGAGCAGTACTTC.

The V gene is TRBV7-6, the J gene TRBJ2-1; TRBD2 matches 7 bases. Per germline, CDR1 SGHVS and CDR2 FNYEAQ. J was trimmed by 9 bases and V by 5 bases; bases with no gene match: 10. The CDR3 sequence is 14 residues long. CDR3 DNA sequence: TGTGCCAGCAGCCCAGCCCCACTAGCGAGTGAGCAGTTCTTC. Its protein is CASSPAPLASEQFF.

This clone was recorded once. The chain has TRBV30 and TRBJ1-1; 8 nucleotides line up with TRBD1. Unmatched junction bases numbered 10, after V lost 5 bases and J lost 2 bases. The length of the CDR3 is 15 residues. Germline V CDR1 and CDR2: GTSNPN, SVGIG (reference sequence). This chain's CDR3 is CAWRDRPFLNTEAFF. CDR3 bases: TGTGCCTGGCGGGACAGGCCCTTCCTTAACACTGAAGCTTTCTTT.

The chain joins TRBV19 to TRBJ2-3, with TRBD2 identical over 9 bases. J gave up 2 bases and V 7 bases, and 13 bases lay outside the gene matches. This CDR3 contains 17 residues. Germline CDR1 and CDR2: LNHDA and SQIVND (reference sequence). The CDR3: CASTREASGAFTDTQYF. CDR3 sequence (DNA): TGTGCCAGTACCCGGGAGGCTAGCGGGGCCTTCACAGATACGCAGTATTTT. Looking up the rest from reference TRBV19 and TRBJ2-3 gives the full variable domain: DGGITQSPKYLFRKEGQNVTLSCEQNLNHDAMYWYRQDPGQGLRLIYYSQIVNDFQKGDIAEGYSVSREKKESFPLTVTSAQKNPTAFYLCASTREASGAFTDTQYFGPGTRLTVL.

The chain employs TRBV4-1 and TRBJ2-5, with TRBD1 matching over 10 bases. The CDR3 consists of 14 residues. J gave up 4 bases and V 2 bases, and 1 base lay outside the gene matches. Per the germline V gene, CDR1 is MGHRA and CDR2 is YSYEKL. CDR3 coding DNA: TGCGCCAGCAGCCAATGGACAGGGGGAGAGACCCAGTACTTC. It encodes CASSQWTGGETQYF.

The chain has TRBV7-9 and TRBJ1-5; 7 bases are shared with TRBD1. This CDR3 is built from 15 residues. Losses at the gene ends were 4 bases for V and 5 bases for J; bases not matched to a gene: 8. CDR1 is SEHNR, CDR2 FQNEAQ, per germline (reference sequence). This CDR3 is CASSSREGADQPQHF. CDR3 DNA sequence: TGTGCCAGCAGCTCCCGGGAGGGGGCCGATCAGCCCCAGCATTTT.

The J gene is TRBJ1-5, the V gene TRBV27, with D perhaps matching TRBD1 (5 bases). The length of the CDR3 is 14 residues. Trimming removed 3 bases from V and 3 bases from J, with 9 bases in between. Germline V lookup: CDR1 MNHEY, CDR2 SMNVEV (reference sequence). The CDR3 protein is CASSLQGPNQPQHF. For the CDR3, the DNA is TGTGCCAGCAGTTTGCAGGGCCCCAATCAGCCCCAGCATTTT.

The CDR3 nucleotides read TGCAGCGTTGAAGGGGGGCGTTGTGAGCAGTTCTTC. Residues: CSVEGGRCEQFF. This chain connects TRBV29-1 to TRBJ2-1; D might be TRBD1 (6 bases). Trimming took 1 base from V and 9 from J, leaving 10 bases between them. The CDR3 has 12 residues. Germline V gives CDR1 SQVTM, CDR2 ANQGSEA.

The rearrangement joins TRBV30 to TRBJ1-1; D not certain. Trimming pared 3 bases from V and 1 base from J, leaving 9 bases between. CDR3 length: 13 residues. The germline CDR1 and CDR2 sequences are GTSNPN and SVGIG (reference sequence). CDR3 amino acids: CAWRRDGNTEAFF. CDR3 nucleotide sequence: TGTGCCTGGAGGAGGGATGGGAACACTGAAGCTTTCTTT.

V and J are TRBV5-6 and TRBJ1-1; unclear D gene. Germline CDR1 and CDR2: SGHDT and YYEEEE. CDR3 length equals 14 residues. Deletions cut 1 base from V and 5 bases from J, with 12 bases between. Here the CDR3 reads CASSLPGGGTEAFF. CDR3 bases: TGTGCCAGCAGCTTGCCGGGAGGTGGAACTGAAGCTTTCTTT.